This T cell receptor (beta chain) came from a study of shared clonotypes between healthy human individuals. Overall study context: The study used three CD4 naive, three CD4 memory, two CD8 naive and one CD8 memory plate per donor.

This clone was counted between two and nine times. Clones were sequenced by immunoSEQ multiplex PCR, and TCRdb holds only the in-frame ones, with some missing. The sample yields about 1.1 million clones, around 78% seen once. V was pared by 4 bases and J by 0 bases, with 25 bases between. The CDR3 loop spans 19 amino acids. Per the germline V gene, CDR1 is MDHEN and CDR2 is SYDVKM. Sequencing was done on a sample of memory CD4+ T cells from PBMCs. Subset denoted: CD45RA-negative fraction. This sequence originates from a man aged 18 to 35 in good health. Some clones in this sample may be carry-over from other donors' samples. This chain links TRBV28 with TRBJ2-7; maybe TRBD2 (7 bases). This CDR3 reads CASSSLWGGKRASSYEQYF. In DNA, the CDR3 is TGTGCCAGCAGTTCTCTATGGGGGGGCAAGCGGGCGAGCTCCTACGAGCAGTACTTC.